Given below is one TCR beta chain in context. Membership in each cohort depended on participant-reported clinical history. The V end lost 0 bases, the J end lost 0 bases, and 14 bases lay between the germline ends. The CDR3 is 17 amino acids. Germline V gives CDR1 LGHDT, CDR2 YNNKEL (reference sequence). This entry is derived from a study of blood T cell repertoires in COVID-19. For the study at large: COVID-19 samples from acute and convalescent phases originated in the United States, Italy and Spain. PBMCs, B-cell-depleted T cells, or T cells were the source of the cDNA or gDNA that made up the material.

In the original workflow: It was from reference gene primer amplification that nucleated cell counts were estimated. Some clones are missing from TCRdb's copy, which holds only in-frame ones; the method was immunoSEQ multiplex PCR. V, J and clone size are those of that table, while D and trimming were read from the DNA. The sample records some 150,000 clones, 75% to 80% being singletons. This sequence was found in a woman aged 45-59 years who had recovered from COVID-19. The rearrangement uses TRBV3-1 (or the pseudogene TRBV3-2) and TRBJ1-2; tentative D call: TRBD1 (6 bases). Sequencing was carried out using PBMCs or T cells enriched from blood (not recorded which). The chain's CDR3 is CASSQETGLTSNYGYTF. The CDR3 nucleotides read TGTGCCAGCAGCCAAGAGACAGGTCTGACATCTAACTATGGCTACACCTTC.